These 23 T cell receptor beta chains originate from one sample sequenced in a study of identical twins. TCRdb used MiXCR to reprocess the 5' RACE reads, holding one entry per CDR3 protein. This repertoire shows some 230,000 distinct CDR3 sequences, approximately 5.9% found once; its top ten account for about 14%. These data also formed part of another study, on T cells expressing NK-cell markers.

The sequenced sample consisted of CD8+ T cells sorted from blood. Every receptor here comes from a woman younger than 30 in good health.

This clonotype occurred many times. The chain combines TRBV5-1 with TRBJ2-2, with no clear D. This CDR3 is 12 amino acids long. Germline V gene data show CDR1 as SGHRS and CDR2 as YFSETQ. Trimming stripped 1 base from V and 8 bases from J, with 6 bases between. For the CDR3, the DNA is TGCGCCAGCAGCTTGCCGAGAGGGGAGCTGTTTTTT. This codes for CASSLPRGELFF.

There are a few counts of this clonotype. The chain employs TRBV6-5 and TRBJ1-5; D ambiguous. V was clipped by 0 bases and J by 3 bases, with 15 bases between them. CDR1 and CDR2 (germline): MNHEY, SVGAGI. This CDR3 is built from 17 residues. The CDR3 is CASSYSRPMVDNQPQHF. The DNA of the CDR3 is TGTGCCAGCAGTTACTCGCGCCCAATGGTGGACAATCAGCCCCAGCATTTT.

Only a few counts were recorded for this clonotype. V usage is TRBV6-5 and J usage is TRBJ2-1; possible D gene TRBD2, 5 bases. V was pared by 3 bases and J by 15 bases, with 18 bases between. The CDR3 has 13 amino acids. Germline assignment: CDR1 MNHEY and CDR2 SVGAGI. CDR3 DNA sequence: TGTGCCAGCAGTTATAAGGAGGCCCTGGTTCCGTTCTTC. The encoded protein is CASSYKEALVPFF.

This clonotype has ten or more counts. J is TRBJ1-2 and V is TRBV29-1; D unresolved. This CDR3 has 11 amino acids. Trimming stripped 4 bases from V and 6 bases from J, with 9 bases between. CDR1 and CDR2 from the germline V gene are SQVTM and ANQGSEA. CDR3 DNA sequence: TGCAGCGTTGTAGGGTTAAATGGCTACACCTTC. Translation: CSVVGLNGYTF.

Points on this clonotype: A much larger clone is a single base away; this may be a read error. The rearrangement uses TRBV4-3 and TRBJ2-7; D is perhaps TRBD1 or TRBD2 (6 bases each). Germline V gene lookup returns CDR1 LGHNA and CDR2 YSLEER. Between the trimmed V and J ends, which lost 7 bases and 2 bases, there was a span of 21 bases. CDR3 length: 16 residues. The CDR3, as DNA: TGCGCCAGCAACCCCAACCAGGGGACTTTCGCCTACGAGCAGTACTTC. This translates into CASNPNQGTFAYEQYF.

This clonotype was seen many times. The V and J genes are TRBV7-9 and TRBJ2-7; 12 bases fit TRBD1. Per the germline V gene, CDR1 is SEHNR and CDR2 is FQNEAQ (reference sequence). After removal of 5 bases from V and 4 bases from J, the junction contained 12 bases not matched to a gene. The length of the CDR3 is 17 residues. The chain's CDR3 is CASSPRISGQGAYEQYF. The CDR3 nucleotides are TGTGCCAGCAGCCCTAGGATCTCGGGACAGGGGGCTTACGAGCAGTACTTC. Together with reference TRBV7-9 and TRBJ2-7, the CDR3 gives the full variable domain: DTGVSQNPRHKITKRGQNVTFRCDPISEHNRLYWYRQTLGQGPEFLTYFQNEAQLEKSRLLSDRFSAERPKGSFSTLEIQRTEQGDSAMYLCASSPRISGQGAYEQYFGPGTRLTVT.

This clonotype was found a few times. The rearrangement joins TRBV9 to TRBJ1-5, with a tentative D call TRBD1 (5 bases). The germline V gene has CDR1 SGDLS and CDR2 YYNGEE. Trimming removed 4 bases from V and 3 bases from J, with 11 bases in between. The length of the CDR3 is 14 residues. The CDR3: CASSPGGDNQPQHF. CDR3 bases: TGTGCCAGCAGCCCGGGGGGGGACAATCAGCCCCAGCATTTT.

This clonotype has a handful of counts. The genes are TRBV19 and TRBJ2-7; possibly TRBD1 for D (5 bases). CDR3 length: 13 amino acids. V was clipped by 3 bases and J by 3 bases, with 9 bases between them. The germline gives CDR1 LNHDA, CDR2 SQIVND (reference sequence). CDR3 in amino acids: CASSMDNYYEQYF. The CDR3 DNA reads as TGTGCCAGTAGTATGGACAACTACTACGAGCAGTACTTC.

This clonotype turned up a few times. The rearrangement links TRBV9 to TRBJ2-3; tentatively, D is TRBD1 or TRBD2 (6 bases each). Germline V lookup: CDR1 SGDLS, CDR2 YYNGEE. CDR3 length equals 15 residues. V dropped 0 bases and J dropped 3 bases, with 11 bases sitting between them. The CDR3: CASSVVAGTTDTQYF. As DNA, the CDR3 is TGTGCCAGCAGCGTAGTGGCGGGGACAACAGATACGCAGTATTTT.

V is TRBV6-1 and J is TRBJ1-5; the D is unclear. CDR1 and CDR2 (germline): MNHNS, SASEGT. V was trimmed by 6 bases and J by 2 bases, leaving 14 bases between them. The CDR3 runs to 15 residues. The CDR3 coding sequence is TGTGCCAGCAGGGTCCCCGGACGTGGCAATCAGCCCCAGCATTTT. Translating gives CASRVPGRGNQPQHF.

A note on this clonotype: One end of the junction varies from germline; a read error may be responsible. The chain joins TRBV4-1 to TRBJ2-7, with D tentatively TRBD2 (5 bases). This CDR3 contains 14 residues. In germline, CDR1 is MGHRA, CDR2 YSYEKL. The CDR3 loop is CASSPGLLGNEQYF. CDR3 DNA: TGTGCCAGCAGCCCCGGGCTCCTCGGGAACGAGCAGTACTTC.

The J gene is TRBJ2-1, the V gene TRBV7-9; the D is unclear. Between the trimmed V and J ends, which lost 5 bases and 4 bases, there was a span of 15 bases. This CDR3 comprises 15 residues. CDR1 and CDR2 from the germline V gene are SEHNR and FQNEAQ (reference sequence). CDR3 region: CASSDDDLDYNEQFF. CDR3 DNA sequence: TGTGCCAGCAGCGATGATGATTTAGATTACAATGAGCAGTTCTTC.

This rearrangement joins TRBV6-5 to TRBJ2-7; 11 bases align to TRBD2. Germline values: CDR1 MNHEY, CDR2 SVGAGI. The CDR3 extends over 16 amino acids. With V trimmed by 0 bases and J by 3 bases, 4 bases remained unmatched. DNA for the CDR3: TGTGCCAGCAGTTACTCTGGTAGCGGGGGGGACTACGAGCAGTACTTC. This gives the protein CASSYSGSGGDYEQYF.

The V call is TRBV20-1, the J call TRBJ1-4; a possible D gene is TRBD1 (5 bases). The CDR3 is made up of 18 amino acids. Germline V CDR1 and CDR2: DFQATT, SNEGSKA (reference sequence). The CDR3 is CRGAKRGLADGENEKLFF. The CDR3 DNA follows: TGCAGGGGCGCCAAACGGGGACTCGCCGACGGGGAGAATGAAAAACTGTTTTTT.

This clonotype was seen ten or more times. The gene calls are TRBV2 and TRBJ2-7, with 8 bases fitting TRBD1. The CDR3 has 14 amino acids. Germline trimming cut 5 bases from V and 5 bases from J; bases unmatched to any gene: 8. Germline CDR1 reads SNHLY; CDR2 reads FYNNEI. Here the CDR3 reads CASSRSGGMNEQYF. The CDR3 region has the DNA TGTGCCAGCAGTCGGTCAGGGGGCATGAACGAGCAGTACTTC.

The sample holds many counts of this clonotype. The chain's CDR3 is CSARNPGQEHQPQHF. The DNA for the CDR3 is TGCAGTGCTAGAAACCCGGGACAGGAGCATCAGCCCCAGCATTTT. V is TRBV20-1 and J is TRBJ1-5, with 8 positions matching TRBD1. V dropped 2 bases and J dropped 5; count of bases not matched to a gene: 8. CDR1 is DFQATT, CDR2 SNEGSKA, per germline (reference sequence). The CDR3 has 15 residues.

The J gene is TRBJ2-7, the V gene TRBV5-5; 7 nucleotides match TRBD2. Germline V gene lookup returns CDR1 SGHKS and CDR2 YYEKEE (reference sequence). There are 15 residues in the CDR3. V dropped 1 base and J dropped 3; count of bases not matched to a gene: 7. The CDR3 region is CASSLRPSGDYEQYF. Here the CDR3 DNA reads TGTGCCAGCAGCTTGCGGCCTAGCGGAGACTACGAGCAGTACTTC.

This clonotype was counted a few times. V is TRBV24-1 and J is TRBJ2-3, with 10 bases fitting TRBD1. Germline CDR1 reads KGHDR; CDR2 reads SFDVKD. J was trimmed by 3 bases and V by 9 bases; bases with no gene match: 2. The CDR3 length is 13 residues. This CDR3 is CATGDRGTDTQYF. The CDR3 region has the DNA TGTGCCACCGGGGACAGGGGAACAGATACGCAGTATTTT.

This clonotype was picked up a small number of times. CDR3 DNA sequence: TGTGCCAGCCTTATTCGCGGGGAAGGTCCCGGGGAGCTGTTTTTT. Translation gives CASLIRGEGPGELFF. The chain recombines TRBV2 with TRBJ2-2; possibly TRBD2 for D (6 bases). V lost 8 bases and J lost 6, with 19 bases in between. There are 15 residues in the CDR3. Germline CDR1 reads SNHLY; CDR2 reads FYNNEI.

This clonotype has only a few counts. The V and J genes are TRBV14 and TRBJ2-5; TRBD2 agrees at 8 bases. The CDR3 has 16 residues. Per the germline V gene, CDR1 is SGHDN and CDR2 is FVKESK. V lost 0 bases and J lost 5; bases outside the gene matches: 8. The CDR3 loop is CASSQERAGVAETQYF. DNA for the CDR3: TGTGCCAGCAGCCAAGAGCGAGCGGGAGTAGCGGAGACCCAGTACTTC.

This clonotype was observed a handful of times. CDR3 amino acids: CASSQDNEDTYEQYF. The CDR3 coding sequence is TGCGCCAGCAGCCAAGATAATGAGGATACCTACGAGCAGTACTTC. The J gene is TRBJ2-7, the V gene TRBV4-3; unclear D gene. Trimming took 0 bases from V and 2 from J, leaving 11 bases between them. The CDR3 spans 15 residues. Germline V gene data show CDR1 as LGHNA and CDR2 as YSLEER.

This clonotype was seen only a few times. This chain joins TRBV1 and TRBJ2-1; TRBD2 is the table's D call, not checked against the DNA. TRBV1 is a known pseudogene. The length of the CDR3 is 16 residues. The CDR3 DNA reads TGCACCAGCAGCCAGATAGCGGGGGGAACCTACAATGAGCAGTTCTTC. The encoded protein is CTSSQIAGGTYNEQFF.

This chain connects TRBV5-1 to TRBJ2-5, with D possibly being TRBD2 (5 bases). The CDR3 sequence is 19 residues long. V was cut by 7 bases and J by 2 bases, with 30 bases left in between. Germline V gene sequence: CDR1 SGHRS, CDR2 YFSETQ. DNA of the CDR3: TGCGCCAGCGCGGCGGACGGGGTGGGCGCGAGGGTGAAACAAGAGACCCAGTACTTC. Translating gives CASAADGVGARVKQETQYF. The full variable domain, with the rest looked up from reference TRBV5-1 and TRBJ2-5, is KAGVTQTPRYLIKTRGQQVTLSCSPISGHRSVSWYQQTPGQGLQFLFEYFSETQRNKGNFPGRFSGRQFSNSRSEMNVSTLELGDSALYLCASAADGVGARVKQETQYFGPGTRLLVL.